This T cell receptor beta chain was sequenced for a study of shared clonotypes between healthy human individuals. Study-wide results and caveats: Among donors, sharing of clonotypes was expected to be affected by sequencing depth. Represented genetic and exposure-history diversity was restricted by having few donors.

Germline CDR1 reads SGHNT; CDR2 reads YYREEE (reference sequence). V lost 3 bases and J lost 8, with 8 bases in between. The CDR3 extends over 12 amino acids. Each PCR replicate from the sorted subsets contained about 210 ng DNA, which is some 31,000 T cell genomes. Here immunoSEQ multiplex PCR was the method, and the copy in TCRdb shows in-frame clones only, minus some. The profile shows fewer than 1.6 million clones, approximately 98.5% of them singletons. With regard to this clone: Antigen unknown.

The chain uses TRBV5-4 and TRBJ2-2; D is ambiguous. The sequenced sample consisted of naive CD4+ T cells sorted from blood. Subset defined: CD45RA+ positively selected. This receptor was identified in a man younger than 45 in good health. The CDR3 here is CASSSQWGELFF. CDR3 sequence (DNA): TGTGCCAGCAGCTCGCAATGGGGGGAGCTGTTTTTT.